The 19 T cell receptor beta chains given below trace back to one sample, sequenced in a study of cytomegalovirus exposure and HLA in healthy donors. The PCR ran on 60 Vbeta and 13 Jbeta primers. Only in-frame clones appear in the TCRdb table, and some are missing; sequencing was by immunoSEQ multiplex PCR. The table records about 110,000 clones, 77% of them present only once. Sequencing was carried out using PBMCs. The receptor set was obtained from a human donor in good health.

In DNA, the CDR3 is TGTGCCAGCAGCTACCGTGGGACTAGCGGGAGAGGAGGTGGAGAGACCCAGTACTTC. It codes for CASSYRGTSGRGGGETQYF. The chain combines TRBV11-2 with TRBJ2-5, with 14 bases identical to TRBD2. The CDR3 runs 19 residues. Trimming removed 4 bases from V and 4 bases from J; junction bases left unmatched: 14. Looked up from germline, CDR1 is SGHAT and CDR2 is FQNNGV. The complete variable domain, with remaining parts taken from reference TRBV11-2 and TRBJ2-5, reads EAGVAQSPRYKIIEKRQSVAFWCNPISGHATLYWYQQILGQGPKLLIQFQNNGVVDDSQLPKDRFSAERLKGVDSTLKIQPAKLEDSAVYLCASSYRGTSGRGGGETQYFGPGTRLLVL.

This sequence joins TRBV2 and TRBJ2-7; D is possibly TRBD1 (7 bases). This CDR3 is built from 16 residues. Germline CDR1 is SNHLY and CDR2 is FYNNEI. V dropped 8 bases and J dropped 6 bases, with 26 bases sitting between them. This CDR3 reads CASQLSAEGAFGEQYF. The CDR3 nucleotides are TGTGCCAGCCAGCTGAGCGCGGAGGGGGCCTTTGGCGAGCAGTACTTC.

The chain couples TRBV19 to TRBJ1-5; perhaps TRBD1 as D (6 bases). Germline assignment: CDR1 LNHDA and CDR2 SQIVND (reference sequence). Trimming shortened V by 2 bases and J by 0 bases, and 20 bases separated the two germline ends. The CDR3 length is 19 residues. The CDR3 DNA sequence: TGTGCCAGTAGTATAATGAGGACAGCTTTGACGAATAGCAATCAGCCCCAGCATTTT. Translated, it gives CASSIMRTALTNSNQPQHF. The entire variable domain, with the rest obtained from reference TRBV19 and TRBJ1-5, is as follows: DGGITQSPKYLFRKEGQNVTLSCEQNLNHDAMYWYRQDPGQGLRLIYYSQIVNDFQKGDIAEGYSVSREKKESFPLTVTSAQKNPTAFYLCASSIMRTALTNSNQPQHFGDGTRLSIL.

V usage is TRBV27 and J usage is TRBJ2-1; 8 bases match TRBD2. Germline lookup yields CDR1 MNHEY and CDR2 SMNVEV (reference sequence). This CDR3 is 15 amino acids long. V shed 3 bases and J 6 bases; nucleotides not matched to a gene: 7. The CDR3 region has the DNA TGTGCCAGCAGTTTCCCGGGACTAGGGGGCAATGAGCAGTTCTTC. This translates into CASSFPGLGGNEQFF.

V gene TRBV23-1 combines with J gene TRBJ1-2; possible D gene TRBD1, 6 bases. TRBV23-1 belongs to the ORF category, with a function that is uncertain. This CDR3 is 18 amino acids long. V gave up 0 bases and J gave up 4 bases, with 21 bases separating them. The CDR3 bases are TGCGCCAGCAGTCAATCGCCCCCCTCCTGGACAGACCCCTATGGCTACACCTTC. Encoded protein: CASSQSPPSWTDPYGYTF.

In DNA form, the CDR3 reads TGTGCCAGCAGTGAGAGGTTCCTTAATGAGCAGTTCTTC. Its protein product is CASSERFLNEQFF. The V gene is TRBV2, the J gene TRBJ2-1; no clear D gene. There are 13 residues in the CDR3. V was shortened by 3 bases and J by 7 bases, with 10 bases between the two germline ends. Germline V gene lookup returns CDR1 SNHLY and CDR2 FYNNEI. The complete variable domain, with remaining parts taken from reference TRBV2 and TRBJ2-1, reads EPEVTQTPSHQVTQMGQEVILRCVPISNHLYFYWYRQILGQKVEFLVSFYNNEISEKSEIFDDQFSVERPDGSNFTLKIRSTKLEDSAMYFCASSERFLNEQFFGPGTRLTVL.

This clone has more than one count but fewer than ten. This sequence joins TRBV5-1 and TRBJ2-2, with 7 nucleotides matching TRBD1. The V gene end was trimmed by 6 bases and the J gene end by 0 bases; junction bases not matched to a gene: 5. The CDR3 spans 15 residues. Germline CDR1 reads SGHRS; CDR2 reads YFSETQ. Here the CDR3 DNA reads TGCGCCAGCAACAGGGGACCTCCGAACACCGGGGAGCTGTTTTTT. Translated: CASNRGPPNTGELFF. The full variable domain, rest sourced from reference TRBV5-1 and TRBJ2-2, is KAGVTQTPRYLIKTRGQQVTLSCSPISGHRSVSWYQQTPGQGLQFLFEYFSETQRNKGNFPGRFSGRQFSNSRSEMNVSTLELGDSALYLCASNRGPPNTGELFFGEGSRLTVL.

This sequence joins TRBV6-5 and TRBJ2-7; D might be TRBD2 (6 bases). Germline loops: CDR1 MNHEY, CDR2 SVGAGI. Trimming shortened V by 5 bases and J by 5 bases, and 16 bases separated the two germline ends. The CDR3 has 14 residues. In nucleotides, the CDR3 is TGTGCCAGCAGTCGCCTAGCGACGCAGGACGAGCAGTACTTC. Amino acid sequence: CASSRLATQDEQYF.

The chain couples TRBV27 to TRBJ1-1; 11 bases map to TRBD1. Germline V gene sequence: CDR1 MNHEY, CDR2 SMNVEV (reference sequence). V was pared by 10 bases and J by 8 bases, with 9 bases of the junction left unmatched. CDR3 length: 13 amino acids. The CDR3 sequence is CATPGQGGSEAFF. Written as DNA, the CDR3 is TGTGCCACTCCGGGACAGGGGGGATCCGAAGCTTTCTTT.

The chain employs TRBV6-6 and TRBJ1-2; 11 positions agree with TRBD1. V shed 7 bases, J shed 0 bases, and the junction held 7 bases outside the gene matches. Germline values: CDR1 MNHNY, CDR2 SVGAGI (reference sequence). This CDR3 is built from 16 residues. This CDR3 reads CASIRDRGTPNYGYTF. DNA for the CDR3: TGTGCCAGCATTCGGGACAGGGGGACTCCTAACTATGGCTACACCTTC.

The V gene is TRBV6-4, the J gene TRBJ2-3, with D perhaps matching TRBD2 (5 bases). CDR1 MRHNA and CDR2 SNTAGT come from the germline V gene. Trimming removed 0 bases from V and 4 bases from J, with 8 bases in between. CDR3 length: 14 amino acids. CDR3 in DNA: TGTGCCAGCAGTGACTCCCGGACTTCAGATACGCAGTATTTT. Encoded protein: CASSDSRTSDTQYF.

This clone has just a few counts. CDR3 bases: TGTGCCAGCACCGGGACTAGCGGGAGTACCGGGGAGCTGTTTTTT. The encoded protein is CASTGTSGSTGELFF. The V and J genes are TRBV2 and TRBJ2-2; TRBD2 matches at 14 bases. Germline CDR1 reads SNHLY; CDR2 reads FYNNEI. CDR3 size: 15 residues. J gave up 5 bases and V 7 bases, and 3 bases lay outside the gene matches.

This clone was picked up one time. The CDR3 DNA sequence: TGTGCCAGCACCGTGGGGCAGGCCAATCAGCCCCAGCATTTT. It yields the protein CASTVGQANQPQHF. The rearrangement uses TRBV28 and TRBJ1-5, with D possibly matching TRBD1 (5 bases). CDR1 is MDHEN and CDR2 is SYDVKM in the germline V gene. V shed 7 bases and J shed 3 bases, with 13 bases lying between them. The CDR3 runs to 14 residues.

The chain employs TRBV10-3 and TRBJ2-1; 13 positions agree with TRBD2. V lost 10 bases and J lost 7; bases outside the gene matches: 7. The CDR3 covers 14 residues. From germline, CDR1 is ENHRY and CDR2 SYGVKD. CDR3 DNA: TGTGCCACCGGACTAGCGGGAGAGGGAAATGAGCAGTTCTTC. Translated, it gives CATGLAGEGNEQFF.

The chain links TRBV4-2 to TRBJ2-1; 11 bases agree with TRBD2. The length of the CDR3 is 17 residues. Per the germline V gene, CDR1 is LGHNA and CDR2 is YNFKEQ. V was clipped by 2 bases and J by 4 bases; unmatched bases: 7. CDR3 DNA sequence: TGTGCCAGCAGCCAAAAGGGGGGACTAGCGGTTTACAATGAGCAGTTCTTC. Translating gives CASSQKGGLAVYNEQFF.

The rearrangement uses TRBV30 and TRBJ2-7, with 7 nucleotides matching TRBD1. Germline lookup yields CDR1 GTSNPN and CDR2 SVGIG (reference sequence). The CDR3 runs to 14 residues. V gave up 4 bases and J gave up 2 bases; unmatched junction bases: 8. The DNA of the CDR3 is TGTGCCTGGACGTCCTGGGACAGCCCCTACGAGCAGTACTTC. This encodes CAWTSWDSPYEQYF. Together with reference TRBV30 and TRBJ2-7, the CDR3 gives the full variable domain: SQTIHQWPATLVQPVGSPLSLECTVEGTSNPNLYWYRQAAGRGLQLLFYSVGIGQISSEVPQNLSASRPQDRQFILSSKKLLLSDSGFYLCAWTSWDSPYEQYFGPGTRLTVT.

The chain carries TRBV4-2 and TRBJ2-1; 12 bases are shared with TRBD1. The V gene end was trimmed by 0 bases and the J gene end by 7 bases; junction bases not matched to a gene: 4. Germline CDR1 is LGHNA and CDR2 is YNFKEQ. The CDR3 spans 16 residues. CDR3: CASSQDGTGGQNEQFF. The CDR3 nucleotides read TGTGCCAGCAGCCAAGACGGGACAGGGGGCCAGAATGAGCAGTTCTTC.

The chain uses TRBV6-6 and TRBJ2-3; 8 bases match TRBD2. CDR3 length: 14 amino acids. V lost 5 bases and J lost 4; bases outside the gene matches: 5. Per the germline V gene, CDR1 is MNHNY and CDR2 is SVGAGI (reference sequence). The CDR3 nucleotides read TGTGCCAGCAGTCTCGGACTAGCCCCAGATACGCAGTATTTT. Its protein is CASSLGLAPDTQYF.

The chain has TRBV28 and TRBJ2-1, with D hard to call. V was clipped by 6 bases and J by 9 bases, with 24 bases between them. This CDR3 contains 16 residues. Germline V CDR1 and CDR2: MDHEN, SYDVKM. The DNA for the CDR3 is TGTGCCAGCAGGAGAACCTCCTCCGAGACACTTCGTGAGCAGTTCTTC. It is translated as CASRRTSSETLREQFF.